These T cell receptor beta chains were read from a single sample in a study of T cells expressing NK-cell markers. TCRdb reanalyzed the 5' RACE reads, giving one entry per CDR3 protein sequence and no DNA. Its table lists some 440,000 distinct CDR3 sequences. The sequencing sample was made of blood T cells: a sorted CD56 or NKG2C T cell subset, CD4+ or CD8+ T cells, or bulk PBMC T cells (not recorded which). These receptors all stem from a woman between 50 and 59 years old in good health. The CDR3 runs from the conserved cysteine through the conserved F or W.

j_call v_call cdr3_aa
TRBJ2-7 TRBV20-1 CSASGGRGRSYEQYF
TRBJ2-7 TRBV5-6 CASSPRDSLFSYEQYF
TRBJ1-3 TRBV6-6 CASSPRETRMHTIYF
TRBJ2-1 TRBV20-1 CSAGTGPYNEQFF
TRBJ2-1 TRBV9 CASNTGSRSGEQFF
TRBJ2-1 TRBV24-1 CATSDPSGRWSNEQFF
TRBJ2-7 TRBV6-2/TRBV6-3 CASSRRQGADEQYF
TRBJ1-1 TRBV7-9 CASSFGVNGEAFF
TRBJ2-2 TRBV19 CASSRVSGIGNTGELFF
TRBJ2-7 TRBV27 CASSLRGPYEQYF
TRBJ2-7 TRBV28 CASSALSGRALREQYF
TRBJ2-1 TRBV12-3/TRBV12-4 CASSRANEQFF
TRBJ1-6 TRBV5-6 CASSLTGTGNSPLHF
TRBJ1-4 TRBV4-1 CASSQEPGTEKLFF
TRBJ1-1 TRBV12-3/TRBV12-4 CASTLTVGGANGAFF
TRBJ2-4 TRBV7-2 CASSGGSGGNIQYF
TRBJ2-1 TRBV20-1 CSARRRTTGEQFF
TRBJ1-5 TRBV12-3/TRBV12-4 CASEGTGSNQPQHF
TRBJ2-1 TRBV20-1 CSVRLAGIAGNEQFF
TRBJ2-1 TRBV7-6 CASSSPFWDVHNEQFF
TRBJ1-1 TRBV5-5 CASTLVSGEAFF
TRBJ2-3 TRBV24-1 CATAATASDTQYF
TRBJ2-2 TRBV3-1 CASSQARGGELFF
TRBJ1-1 TRBV4-2 CASSQAPLNAEAFF
TRBJ2-2 TRBV5-1 CASSLEGSGGNTGELFF
TRBJ1-5 TRBV24-1 CATSDSYRGPNQPQHF
TRBJ2-3 TRBV20-1 CSARTGTSGRSTSTDTQYF
TRBJ1-1 TRBV12-3/TRBV12-4 CASTTRRGNTEAFF
TRBJ2-3 TRBV7-3 CASSRTVGRQGGSGSRGTDTQYF
TRBJ1-4 TRBV7-9 CASSWSGVEEKLFF
TRBJ2-5 TRBV20-1 CSAGTTGETQYF
TRBJ1-2 TRBV24-1 CATSDTSTGGVNYGYTF
TRBJ1-6 TRBV12-3/TRBV12-4 CASSRPGTVYNSPLHF
TRBJ1-5 TRBV27 CASSLSRGASRNQPQHF
TRBJ1-1 TRBV12-3/TRBV12-4 CASSLAGSATEAFF
TRBJ2-1 TRBV29-1 CSVVLAGYNEQFF
TRBJ2-6 TRBV19 CASGLAGSGANVLTF
TRBJ2-6 TRBV29-1 CSVGVTGANVLTF
TRBJ2-3 TRBV3-1 CASSHGSTQYF
TRBJ2-3 TRBV12-3/TRBV12-4 CASSDRGRETDTQYF
TRBJ1-3 TRBV30 CAWSVRGRGRTNTIYF
TRBJ2-1 TRBV5-1 CASSSLPNYNEQFF
TRBJ1-2 TRBV6-1 CATQAADRTNGYTF
TRBJ1-1 TRBV28 CASSGVLNTEAFF
TRBJ1-3 TRBV19 CASSTTGARNTIYF
TRBJ2-3 TRBV15 CATSSPGRDTQYF
TRBJ1-1 TRBV10-3 CATTGQLNTEAFF
TRBJ2-7 TRBV12-3/TRBV12-4 CASTGTPHYEQYF
TRBJ1-1 TRBV12-3/TRBV12-4 CASSFQDPNTEAFF
TRBJ2-7 TRBV20-1 CSAQRTRGGPYEQYF
TRBJ2-3 TRBV20-1 CSARGATGGPVDTQYF
TRBJ2-7 TRBV3-1 CASSQDFRGSYEQYF
TRBJ2-1 TRBV6-1 CASSEVSGGAYNEQFF